This TCR beta chain was obtained from a study of blood T cell repertoires in COVID-19. Libraries were prepared by immunoSEQ multiplex PCR; TCRdb keeps only in-frame clonotypes and omits some of them. The data show around 88,000 clones, around three quarters seen once. The germline V gene encodes CDR1 LGHDT and CDR2 YNNKEL (reference sequence). Trimming removed 1 base from V and 3 bases from J; junction bases left unmatched: 4. The CDR3 sequence is 15 residues long. This TCR came from a man in his fifties who had recovered from COVID-19. This sequence joins TRBV3-1 (or the pseudogene TRBV3-2) and TRBJ2-7; 9 bases match TRBD2. The material sequenced was peripheral blood. The CDR3 nucleotides read TGTGCCAGCAGCCAAGGTCTAGCGGGACACTACGAGCAGTACTTC. Residues: CASSQGLAGHYEQYF.